This T cell receptor beta chain was profiled in a study of early T cells in non-severe SARS-CoV-2 infection. In TCRdb, the 5' RACE reads were re-called with MiXCR into one record per CDR3 protein. The sample holds 60,000 to 75,000 distinct CDR3 sequences; around 4.2% are singletons and the top ten take roughly 3.4%. This clonotype has at least ten counts. CDR3 length: 16 amino acids. J was trimmed by 2 bases and V by 0 bases; bases with no gene match: 8. The germline CDR1 and CDR2 sequences are SGDLS and YYNGEE. Source: whole blood, taken at baseline. This TCR was recovered from an adult who was a healthcare worker with PCR-confirmed SARS-CoV-2 infection or an uninfected control (not recorded which). The donor label of this sample is uncertain. The V and J genes are TRBV9 and TRBJ2-7; TRBD2 matches 7 bases. CDR3 sequence (DNA): TGTGCCAGCAGCGTAGATTGGCAGGGAGGGGCCTACGAGCAGTACTTC. Translated: CASSVDWQGGAYEQYF.